The 18 T cell receptor beta chains reported below all come from one sample, sequenced in a study of OX40 agonist ivuxolimab in advanced cancers. The assay was immunoSEQ multiplex PCR, and TCRdb's table has in-frame clones only and misses some. This sample has approximately 65,000 clones, with roughly 87% found just once. Sample: CD4+ or CD8+ T cells sorted from blood, taken in a trial of the OX40 agonist ivuxolimab. The receptors derive from an adult with an advanced solid tumor such as melanoma, head and neck, liver or kidney cancer.

This clone has a single count. The rearrangement links TRBV5-6 to TRBJ2-5; 7 bases agree with TRBD2. The junction had 8 bases not matched to a gene; V was cut back by 1 base and J by 5 bases. The CDR3 totals 15 residues. Germline-derived CDR1 and CDR2 are SGHDT and YYEEEE. The DNA for the CDR3 is TGTGCCAGCAGCTTGTTGGCGGGGGTCATGGAGACCCAGTACTTC. This codes for CASSLLAGVMETQYF.

V gene TRBV30 combines with J gene TRBJ2-1, with D perhaps TRBD2 (5 bases). Trimming stripped 2 bases from V and 6 bases from J, with 14 bases between. This CDR3 is built from 14 residues. In germline, CDR1 is GTSNPN, CDR2 SVGIG (reference sequence). CDR3 nucleotides: TGTGCCTGGAGTAAGGACCGGGGTGGCAATGAGCAGTTCTTC. It codes for CAWSKDRGGNEQFF. Full variable domain (outside the CDR3, taken from reference TRBV30 and TRBJ2-1): SQTIHQWPATLVQPVGSPLSLECTVEGTSNPNLYWYRQAAGRGLQLLFYSVGIGQISSEVPQNLSASRPQDRQFILSSKKLLLSDSGFYLCAWSKDRGGNEQFFGPGTRLTVL.

The chain combines TRBV2 with TRBJ2-3; 9 bases are a match to TRBD1. The CDR3 length is 20 residues. Germline trimming cut 8 bases from V and 3 bases from J; bases unmatched to any gene: 24. CDR1 is SNHLY and CDR2 is FYNNEI in the germline V gene. CDR3 sequence (DNA): TGTGCCAGCGATGGAGAACCCGGACAGGGGCTCGGGGGAGGGACAGATACGCAGTATTTT. It codes for CASDGEPGQGLGGGTDTQYF.

In its sample, this clone was seen once. The chain employs TRBV14 and TRBJ1-4; the D gene is possibly TRBD1 (5 bases). Germline lookup yields CDR1 SGHDN and CDR2 FVKESK. The V end was cut by 4 bases, the J end by 4 bases, with 10 bases between. The CDR3 contains 14 residues. The CDR3 here is CASSRGGGNEKLFF. The DNA of the CDR3 is TGTGCCAGCAGCCGGGGCGGTGGTAATGAAAAACTGTTTTTT.

This clone appeared a few times. V gene TRBV4-2 combines with J gene TRBJ2-2; a weak D match, TRBD2 (6 bases). CDR1 LGHNA and CDR2 YNFKEQ come from the germline V gene. Trimming left V 2 bases short and J 1 base short, with 8 bases between. The CDR3 is made up of 15 amino acids. The CDR3 DNA follows: TGTGCCAGCAGCCAAAGCGGGCGGAACACCGGGGAGCTGTTTTTT. Its protein is CASSQSGRNTGELFF.

The chain recombines TRBV27 with TRBJ2-4, with 7 bases fitting TRBD1. V lost 6 bases to trimming and J lost 9 bases; unmatched junction nucleotides: 8. Germline V CDR1 and CDR2: MNHEY, SMNVEV (reference sequence). This CDR3 region has 13 residues. The CDR3 sequence is CASSERQGSIQYF. The CDR3 DNA follows: TGTGCCAGCAGCGAAAGACAGGGAAGCATTCAGTACTTC.

This chain joins TRBV10-3 and TRBJ2-1; no clear D. CDR1 is ENHRY and CDR2 is SYGVKD in the germline V gene. With 3 bases removed from V and 5 bases from J, the gap between germline ends came to 5 bases. The CDR3 is 12 residues long. CDR3 sequence (DNA): TGTGCCATCAGTGACACCGACAATGAGCAGTTCTTC. Its protein product is CAISDTDNEQFF.

This chain uses TRBV4-1 with TRBJ2-2; unclear D gene. Trimming stripped 0 bases from V and 4 bases from J, with 9 bases between. Germline V gene lookup returns CDR1 MGHRA and CDR2 YSYEKL. The length of the CDR3 is 15 residues. CDR3 in DNA: TGCGCCAGCAGCCAAGAGAAAGGCTCCACCGGGGAGCTGTTTTTT. Residues: CASSQEKGSTGELFF.

The gene calls are TRBV5-4 and TRBJ1-1, with 8 bases aligning to TRBD1. Germline V CDR1 and CDR2: SGHNT, YYREEE (reference sequence). Trimming at V came to 3 bases and at J to 4 bases, leaving 11 bases not matched to a gene. This CDR3 is built from 16 residues. DNA of the CDR3: TGTGCCAGCAGCTCCGGACAGGGATTGGGTAGCACTGAAGCTTTCTTT. Its translation is CASSSGQGLGSTEAFF.

This sequence joins TRBV19 and TRBJ1-1, with D possibly being TRBD1 (6 bases). This CDR3 contains 14 residues. Per the germline V gene, CDR1 is LNHDA and CDR2 is SQIVND (reference sequence). V gave up 3 bases and J gave up 2 bases, with 10 bases separating them. The CDR3 DNA is TGTGCCAGTAGTATGGGGGGCCTAAACACTGAAGCTTTCTTT. Its translation: CASSMGGLNTEAFF.

The gene calls are TRBV5-1 and TRBJ2-7; a possible D gene is TRBD2 (6 bases). V lost 4 bases to trimming and J lost 2 bases, with 10 bases between them. CDR1 and CDR2 (germline): SGHRS, YFSETQ. This CDR3 is built from 13 residues. The CDR3 here is CASSLGGTYEQYF. The CDR3, as DNA: TGCGCCAGCAGCCTCGGGGGAACCTACGAGCAGTACTTC.

The chain couples TRBV2 to TRBJ1-2; D is possibly TRBD1 (6 bases). The CDR3 extends over 16 amino acids. CDR1 is SNHLY and CDR2 is FYNNEI in the germline V gene. The ends were cut back, 4 bases at V and 4 bases at J, with 19 bases in the middle. The DNA for the CDR3 is TGTGCCAGCAGTGGGGTAGGGGGGAAAAGTCTCTATGGCTACACCTTC. Encoded protein: CASSGVGGKSLYGYTF. The variable domain in full, completed from reference TRBV2 and TRBJ1-2, reads EPEVTQTPSHQVTQMGQEVILRCVPISNHLYFYWYRQILGQKVEFLVSFYNNEISEKSEIFDDQFSVERPDGSNFTLKIRSTKLEDSAMYFCASSGVGGKSLYGYTFGSGTRLTVV.

The J gene is TRBJ1-2, the V gene TRBV4-2; TRBD1 might be the D (5 bases). V was shortened by 1 base and J by 6 bases, with 15 bases between the two germline ends. Germline CDR1 is LGHNA and CDR2 is YNFKEQ. CDR3 length equals 15 residues. The CDR3 protein is CASSQVGTPKNGYTF. CDR3 nucleotide sequence: TGTGCCAGCAGCCAAGTCGGGACCCCCAAGAATGGCTACACCTTC.

The gene calls are TRBV19 and TRBJ2-1, with 10 bases aligning to TRBD2. The CDR3 has 15 residues. V shed 5 bases, J shed 6 bases, and the junction held 7 bases outside the gene matches. Germline-derived CDR1 and CDR2 are LNHDA and SQIVND (reference sequence). CDR3 protein: CASSLAGVPSNEQFF. Written as DNA, the CDR3 is TGTGCCAGTAGTCTAGCGGGGGTACCCTCCAATGAGCAGTTCTTC.

V usage is TRBV9 and J usage is TRBJ2-7, with 9 bases fitting TRBD2. Per the germline V gene, CDR1 is SGDLS and CDR2 is YYNGEE. This CDR3 is 17 amino acids long. V gave up 2 bases and J gave up 1 base; unmatched junction bases: 10. The CDR3 is CASSVSGLSGGSYEQYF. CDR3 in DNA: TGTGCCAGCAGCGTCTCTGGGCTCAGCGGGGGGTCCTACGAGCAGTACTTC.

Worth noting for this clone: Different DNA sequences within this sample yield the same CDR3. The chain carries TRBV6-5 and TRBJ2-1, with 8 bases that match TRBD2. V dropped 4 bases and J dropped 4; count of bases not matched to a gene: 3. CDR3 length: 14 amino acids. CDR1 MNHEY and CDR2 SVGAGI come from the germline V gene. The CDR3: CASSSGGPYNEQFF. The CDR3 DNA is TGTGCCAGCAGTTCGGGGGGGCCGTACAATGAGCAGTTCTTC.

The chain is built from TRBV5-5 and TRBJ2-5; no clear D gene. Deletions cut 0 bases from V and 4 bases from J, with 10 bases between. CDR1 and CDR2 from the germline V gene are SGHKS and YYEKEE (reference sequence). The CDR3 sequence is 14 residues long. Here the CDR3 reads CASSLEGIGETQYF. The CDR3 DNA sequence: TGTGCCAGCAGCTTGGAGGGTATCGGAGAGACCCAGTACTTC.

The chain combines TRBV19 with TRBJ2-3; 8 bases align to TRBD1. V trimming: 6 bases; J trimming: 0 bases; junction bases outside the gene matches: 5. The germline CDR1 and CDR2 sequences are LNHDA and SQIVND (reference sequence). This CDR3 comprises 15 residues. CDR3 sequence: CASSQRTGSTDTQYF. The CDR3 DNA reads as TGTGCCAGTAGCCAGCGGACAGGGAGCACAGATACGCAGTATTTT.